This T cell receptor beta chain was sequenced during a study of blood T cell repertoires in COVID-19. This clone was counted a few times. The method was immunoSEQ multiplex PCR; TCRdb's version includes in-frame clones alone and lacks a portion of them. The table includes 150,000 to 200,000 clones, 65% to 90% detected once. Between the trimmed V and J ends, which lost 5 bases and 5 bases, there was a span of 10 bases. The germline V gene encodes CDR1 KGHSH and CDR2 LQKENI. The CDR3 loop spans 13 amino acids. The sequencing sample was made of PBMCs or T cells enriched from blood (not recorded which). This receptor was identified in a man aged 50 or older who had recovered from COVID-19. The chain combines TRBV18 with TRBJ2-1; D may be TRBD1 (6 bases). The DNA for the CDR3 is TGTGCCAGCTCAGACAGGAGAAACAATGAGCAGTTCTTC. Its protein product is CASSDRRNNEQFF.